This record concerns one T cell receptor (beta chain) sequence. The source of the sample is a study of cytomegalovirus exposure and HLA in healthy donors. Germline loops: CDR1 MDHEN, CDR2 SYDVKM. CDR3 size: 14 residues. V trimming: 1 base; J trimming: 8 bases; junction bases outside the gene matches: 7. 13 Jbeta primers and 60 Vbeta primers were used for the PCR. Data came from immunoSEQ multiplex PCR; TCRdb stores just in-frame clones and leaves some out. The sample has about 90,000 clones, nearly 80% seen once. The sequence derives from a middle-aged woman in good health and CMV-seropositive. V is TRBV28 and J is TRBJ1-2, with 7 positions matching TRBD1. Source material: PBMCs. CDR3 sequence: CASSLYEGGRGYTF. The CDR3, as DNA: TGTGCCAGCAGTTTATACGAAGGGGGCAGGGGCTACACCTTC.